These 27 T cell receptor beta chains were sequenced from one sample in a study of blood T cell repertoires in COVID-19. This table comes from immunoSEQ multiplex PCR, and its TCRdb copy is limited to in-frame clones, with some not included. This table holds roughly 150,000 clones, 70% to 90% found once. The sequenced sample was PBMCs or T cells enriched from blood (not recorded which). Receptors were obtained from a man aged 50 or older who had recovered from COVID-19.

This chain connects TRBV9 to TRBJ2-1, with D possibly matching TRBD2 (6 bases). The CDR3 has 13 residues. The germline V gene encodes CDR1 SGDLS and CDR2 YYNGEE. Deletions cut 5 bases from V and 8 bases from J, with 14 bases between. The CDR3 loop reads CASSGGAGYEQFF. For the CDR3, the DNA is TGTGCCAGCAGTGGGGGAGCGGGTTATGAGCAGTTCTTC.

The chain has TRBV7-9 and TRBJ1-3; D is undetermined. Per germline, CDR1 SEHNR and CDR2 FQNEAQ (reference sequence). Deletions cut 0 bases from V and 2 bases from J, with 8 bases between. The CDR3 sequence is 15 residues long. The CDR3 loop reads CASSLASVPGNTIYF. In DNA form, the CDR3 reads TGTGCCAGCAGCTTAGCATCAGTACCTGGAAACACCATATATTTT.

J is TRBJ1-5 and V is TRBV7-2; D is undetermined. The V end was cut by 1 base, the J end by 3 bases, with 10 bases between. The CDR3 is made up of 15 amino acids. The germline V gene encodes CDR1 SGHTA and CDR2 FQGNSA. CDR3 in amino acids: CASSLVIGSNQPQHF. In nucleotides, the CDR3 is TGTGCCAGCAGCTTAGTAATCGGGTCCAATCAGCCCCAGCATTTT.

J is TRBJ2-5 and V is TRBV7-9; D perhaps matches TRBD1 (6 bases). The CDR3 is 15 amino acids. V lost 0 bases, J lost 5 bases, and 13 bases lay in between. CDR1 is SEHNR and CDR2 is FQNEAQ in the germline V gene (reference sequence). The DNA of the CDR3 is TGTGCCAGCAGCTTAGCGACAGGTTCGGCGGAGACCCAGTACTTC. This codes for CASSLATGSAETQYF.

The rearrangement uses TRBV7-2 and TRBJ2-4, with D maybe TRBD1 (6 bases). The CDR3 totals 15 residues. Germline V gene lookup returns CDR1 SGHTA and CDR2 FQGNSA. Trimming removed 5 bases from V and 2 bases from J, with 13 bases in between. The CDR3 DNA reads TGTGCCAGCAGCACCTGGACAGTCTCCAAAAACATTCAGTACTTC. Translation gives CASSTWTVSKNIQYF.

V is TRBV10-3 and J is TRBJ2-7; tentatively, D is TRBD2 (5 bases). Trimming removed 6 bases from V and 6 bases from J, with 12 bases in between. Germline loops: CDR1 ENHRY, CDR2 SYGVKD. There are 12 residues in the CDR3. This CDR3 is CAISPRGSEQYF. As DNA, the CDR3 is TGTGCCATCAGCCCCCGAGGGAGCGAGCAGTACTTC.

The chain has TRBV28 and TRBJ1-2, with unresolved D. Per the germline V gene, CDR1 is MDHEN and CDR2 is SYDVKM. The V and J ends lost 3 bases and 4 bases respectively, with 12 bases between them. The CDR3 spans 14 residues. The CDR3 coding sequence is TGTGCCAGCAGTTTGAGGGCGATATCCTATGGCTACACCTTC. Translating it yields CASSLRAISYGYTF.

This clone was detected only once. The chain's CDR3 is CASSPRDRDFYGYTF. The CDR3 bases are TGTGCCAGCTCACCGAGAGACAGGGACTTCTATGGCTACACCTTC. This chain connects TRBV18 to TRBJ1-2; 7 nucleotides match TRBD1. The germline CDR1 and CDR2 sequences are KGHSH and LQKENI. The CDR3 has 15 residues. After removal of 3 bases from V and 4 bases from J, the junction contained 8 bases not matched to a gene.

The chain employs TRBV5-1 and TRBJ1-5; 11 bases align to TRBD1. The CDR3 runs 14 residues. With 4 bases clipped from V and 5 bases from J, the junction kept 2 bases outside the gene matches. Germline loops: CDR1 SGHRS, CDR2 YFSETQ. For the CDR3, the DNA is TGCGCCAGCAGCCGGACAGGGGGCGATCAGCCCCAGCATTTT. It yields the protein CASSRTGGDQPQHF.

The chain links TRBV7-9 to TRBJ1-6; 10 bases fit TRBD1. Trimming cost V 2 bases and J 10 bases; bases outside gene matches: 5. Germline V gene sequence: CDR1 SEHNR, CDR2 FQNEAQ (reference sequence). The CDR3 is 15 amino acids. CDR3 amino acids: CASSLRGQGKSPLHF. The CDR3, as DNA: TGTGCCAGCAGCTTACGGGGACAGGGGAAATCACCCCTCCACTTT. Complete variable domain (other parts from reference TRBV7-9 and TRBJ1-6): DTGVSQNPRHKITKRGQNVTFRCDPISEHNRLYWYRQTLGQGPEFLTYFQNEAQLEKSRLLSDRFSAERPKGSFSTLEIQRTEQGDSAMYLCASSLRGQGKSPLHFGNGTRLTVT.

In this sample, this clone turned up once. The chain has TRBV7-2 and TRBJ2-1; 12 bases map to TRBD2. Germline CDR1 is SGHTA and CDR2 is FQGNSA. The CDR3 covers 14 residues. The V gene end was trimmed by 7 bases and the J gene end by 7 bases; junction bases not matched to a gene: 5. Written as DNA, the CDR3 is TGTGCCAGCAAGTGGACTAGCGGGACGAATGAGCAGTTCTTC. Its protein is CASKWTSGTNEQFF.

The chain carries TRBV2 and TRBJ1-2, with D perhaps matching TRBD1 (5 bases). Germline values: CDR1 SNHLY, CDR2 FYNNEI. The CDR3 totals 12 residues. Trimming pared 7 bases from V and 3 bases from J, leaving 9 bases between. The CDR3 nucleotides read TGTGCCAGCACCAGGGAAGACTATGGCTACACCTTC. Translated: CASTREDYGYTF.

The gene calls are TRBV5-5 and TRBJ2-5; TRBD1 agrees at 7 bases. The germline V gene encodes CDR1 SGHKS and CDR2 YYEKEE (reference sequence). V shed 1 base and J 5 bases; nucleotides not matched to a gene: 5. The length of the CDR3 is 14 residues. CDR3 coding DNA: TGTGCCAGCAGCTTGCAACAGGGGACGGAGACCCAGTACTTC. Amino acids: CASSLQQGTETQYF.

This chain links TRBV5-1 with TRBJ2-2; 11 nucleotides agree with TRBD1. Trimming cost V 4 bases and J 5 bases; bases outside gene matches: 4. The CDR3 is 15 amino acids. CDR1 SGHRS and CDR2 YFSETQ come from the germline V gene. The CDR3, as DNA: TGCGCCAGCAGCCCGGACAGGGGGCCGACCGGGGAGCTGTTTTTT. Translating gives CASSPDRGPTGELFF.

CDR3: CASSQDRNSLYGYTF. Here the CDR3 DNA reads TGTGCCAGCAGCCAGGACAGAAACTCCCTCTATGGCTACACCTTC. The genes are TRBV16 and TRBJ1-2, with D perhaps matching TRBD1 (6 bases). Germline CDR1 reads KGHSY; CDR2 reads FQNENV. The germline V and J ends were trimmed by 3 bases and 4 bases, with 15 bases remaining between them. This CDR3 region has 15 residues.

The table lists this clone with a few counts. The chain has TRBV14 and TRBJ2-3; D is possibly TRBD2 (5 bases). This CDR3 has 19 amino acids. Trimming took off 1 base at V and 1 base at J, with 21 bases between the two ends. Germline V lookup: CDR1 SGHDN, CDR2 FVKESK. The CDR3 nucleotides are TGTGCCAGCAGCCAAGGTGCACGGACTCGCCCCTCGCGCACAGATACGCAGTATTTT. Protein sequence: CASSQGARTRPSRTDTQYF.

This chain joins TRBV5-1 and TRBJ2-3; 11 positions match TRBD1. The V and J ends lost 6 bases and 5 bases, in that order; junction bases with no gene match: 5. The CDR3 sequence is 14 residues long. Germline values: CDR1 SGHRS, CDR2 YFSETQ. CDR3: CASNRDRGLDTQYF. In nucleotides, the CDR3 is TGCGCCAGCAACCGGGACAGGGGGTTAGATACGCAGTATTTT.

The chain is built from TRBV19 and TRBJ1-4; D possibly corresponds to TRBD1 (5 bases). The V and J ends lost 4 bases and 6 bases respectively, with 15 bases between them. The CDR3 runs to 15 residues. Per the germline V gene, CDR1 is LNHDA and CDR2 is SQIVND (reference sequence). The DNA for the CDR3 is TGTGCCAGTAGTAGGAAGCAGGGTGTAGATGAAAAACTGTTTTTT. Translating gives CASSRKQGVDEKLFF.

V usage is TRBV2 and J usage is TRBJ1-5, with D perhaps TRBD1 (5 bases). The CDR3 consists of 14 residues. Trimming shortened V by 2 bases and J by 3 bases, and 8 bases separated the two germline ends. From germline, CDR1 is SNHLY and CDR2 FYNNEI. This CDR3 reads CASSEWGPNQPQHF. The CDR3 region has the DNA TGTGCCAGCAGTGAATGGGGCCCCAATCAGCCCCAGCATTTT.

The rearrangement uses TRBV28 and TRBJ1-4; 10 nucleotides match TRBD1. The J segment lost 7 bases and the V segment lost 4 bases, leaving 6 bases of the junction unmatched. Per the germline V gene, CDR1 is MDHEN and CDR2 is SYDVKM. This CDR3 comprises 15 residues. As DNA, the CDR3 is TGTGCCAGCAGTTCCTCCGGGACAGGGGTTGAAAAACTGTTTTTT. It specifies CASSSSGTGVEKLFF.

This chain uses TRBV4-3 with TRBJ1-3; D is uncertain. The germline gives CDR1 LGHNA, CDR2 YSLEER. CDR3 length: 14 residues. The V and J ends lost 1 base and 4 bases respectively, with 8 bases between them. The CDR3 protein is CASSQVPGGNTIYF. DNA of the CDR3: TGCGCCAGCAGCCAAGTTCCAGGCGGAAACACCATATATTTT.

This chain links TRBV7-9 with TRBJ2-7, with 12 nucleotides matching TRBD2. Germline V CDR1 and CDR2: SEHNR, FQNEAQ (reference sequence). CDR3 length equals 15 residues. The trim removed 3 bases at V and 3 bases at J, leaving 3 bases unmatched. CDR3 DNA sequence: TGTGCCAGCAGCTTTTGGACTAGCGGGAACTACGAGCAGTACTTC. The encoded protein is CASSFWTSGNYEQYF. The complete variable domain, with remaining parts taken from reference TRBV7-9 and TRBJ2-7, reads DTGVSQNPRHKITKRGQNVTFRCDPISEHNRLYWYRQTLGQGPEFLTYFQNEAQLEKSRLLSDRFSAERPKGSFSTLEIQRTEQGDSAMYLCASSFWTSGNYEQYFGPGTRLTVT.

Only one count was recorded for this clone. The CDR3 sequence: CASRTWHSSNQPQHF. In nucleotides, the CDR3 is TGTGCCAGCAGGACGTGGCATAGCAGCAATCAGCCCCAGCATTTT. The chain links TRBV28 to TRBJ1-5; D call uncertain. CDR1 is MDHEN, CDR2 SYDVKM, per germline. With 6 bases removed from V and 1 base from J, the gap between germline ends came to 13 bases. The CDR3 is 15 residues long.

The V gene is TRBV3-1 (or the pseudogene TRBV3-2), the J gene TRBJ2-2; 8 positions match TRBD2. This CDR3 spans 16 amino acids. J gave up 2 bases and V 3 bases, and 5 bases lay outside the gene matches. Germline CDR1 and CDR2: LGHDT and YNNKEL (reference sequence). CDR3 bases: TGTGCCAGCAGCCAGGTTAGCGGGGTAAACACCGGGGAGCTGTTTTTT. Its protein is CASSQVSGVNTGELFF.

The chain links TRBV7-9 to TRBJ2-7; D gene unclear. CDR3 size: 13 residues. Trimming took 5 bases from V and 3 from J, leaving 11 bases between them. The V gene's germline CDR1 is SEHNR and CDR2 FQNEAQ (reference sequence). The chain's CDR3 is CASSERSGYEQYV. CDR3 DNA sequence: TGTGCCAGCAGCGAAAGATCAGGCTACGAGCAGTACGTC.

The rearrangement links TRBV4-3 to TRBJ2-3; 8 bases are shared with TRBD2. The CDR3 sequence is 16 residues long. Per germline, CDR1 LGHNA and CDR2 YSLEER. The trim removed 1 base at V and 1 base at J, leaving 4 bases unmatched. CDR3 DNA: TGCGCCAGCAGCCAAGGGGGTAGCGGGGGCACAGATACGCAGTATTTT. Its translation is CASSQGGSGGTDTQYF.

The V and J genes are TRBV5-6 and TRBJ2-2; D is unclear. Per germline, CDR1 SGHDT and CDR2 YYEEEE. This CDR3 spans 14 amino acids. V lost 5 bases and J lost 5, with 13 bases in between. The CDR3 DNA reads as TGTGCCAGCAGTCAGGAAGCTGGGACCGGGGAGCTGTTTTTT. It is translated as CASSQEAGTGELFF. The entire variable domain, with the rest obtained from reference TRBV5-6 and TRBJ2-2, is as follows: DAGVTQSPTHLIKTRGQQVTLRCSPKSGHDTVSWYQQALGQGPQFIFQYYEEEERQRGNFPDRFSGHQFPNYSSELNVNALLLGDSALYLCASSQEAGTGELFFGEGSRLTVL.